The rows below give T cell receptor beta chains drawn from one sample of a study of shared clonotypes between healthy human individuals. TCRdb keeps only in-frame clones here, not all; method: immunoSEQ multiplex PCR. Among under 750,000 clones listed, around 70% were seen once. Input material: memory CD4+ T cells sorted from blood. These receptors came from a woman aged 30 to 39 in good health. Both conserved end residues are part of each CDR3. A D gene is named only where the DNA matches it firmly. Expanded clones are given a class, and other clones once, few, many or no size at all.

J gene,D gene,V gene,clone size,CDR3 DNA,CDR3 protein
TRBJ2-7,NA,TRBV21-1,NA,TGTGCCAGCAACCCGGGGGGGACATGGACGGGAGGGCCCTACGAGCAGTACTTC,CASNPGGTWTGGPYEQYF
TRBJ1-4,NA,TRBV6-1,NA,TGTGCCAGCTTGACAGGACCTGCAACTAATGAAAAACTGTTTTTT,CASLTGPATNEKLFF
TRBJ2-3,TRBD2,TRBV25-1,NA,TGTGCCAGCAGTGAAGTGGGACTAGCGGGAGGTAGACCAGATACGCAGTATTTT,CASSEVGLAGGRPDTQYF
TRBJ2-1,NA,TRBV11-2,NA,TGTGCCAGCAGCAACGGACTCGACCTCTACAATGAGCAGTTCTTC,CASSNGLDLYNEQFF
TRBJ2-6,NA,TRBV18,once,TGTGCCAGCTCACCATCTCCGGGGGCCAACGTCCTGACTTTC,CASSPSPGANVLTF
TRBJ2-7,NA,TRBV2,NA,TGTGCCAGCAGTGCTGAGGGAACCGAGCAGTACTTC,CASSAEGTEQYF
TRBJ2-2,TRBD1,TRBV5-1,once,TGCGCCACCGGGCGTCCGGGACAGGGCAACACCGGGGAGCTGTTTTTT,CATGRPGQGNTGELFF
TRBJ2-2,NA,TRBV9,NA,TGTGCCAGCAGCCCCACCCTAGTCACCGGGGAGCTGTTTTTT,CASSPTLVTGELFF
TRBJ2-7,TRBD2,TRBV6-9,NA,TGTGCCAGCAGTTACGGGGGGACTAGCGGCTACGAGCAGTACTTC,CASSYGGTSGYEQYF
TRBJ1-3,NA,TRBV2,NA,TGTGCCAGCAGTGAAGAAGCAGGTTCAGCCGGAAACACCATATATTTT,CASSEEAGSAGNTIYF
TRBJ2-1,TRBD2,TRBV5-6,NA,TGTGCCAGCAGCCTGGGACTAGCGAACTACAATGAGCAGTTCTTC,CASSLGLANYNEQFF
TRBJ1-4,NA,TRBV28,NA,TGTGCCAGCAGCCTAATATCGGGGCCGCTGCCCCGCAAACTGTTTTTT,CASSLISGPLPRKLFF
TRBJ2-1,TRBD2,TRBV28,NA,TGTGCCAGCAACCCCGGACTAGCGGGAGGAGGAACCTACAATGAGCAGTTCTTC,CASNPGLAGGGTYNEQFF
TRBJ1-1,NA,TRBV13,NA,TGTGCCAGCAGCTTCGGGGATCCTGAAGCTTTCTTT,CASSFGDPEAFF
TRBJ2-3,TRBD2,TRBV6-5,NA,TGTGCCAGCAGTTACTCAAGCGGGAGGGCCATAGATACGCAGTATTTT,CASSYSSGRAIDTQYF
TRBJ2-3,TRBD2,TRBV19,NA,TGTGCCAGTAGACGGACTAGCGGGGGTACAGATACGCAGTATTTT,CASRRTSGGTDTQYF
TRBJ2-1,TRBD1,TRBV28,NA,TGTGCCAGCAGGACAACCGGGACAGGTAAATCTGAGCAGTTCTTC,CASRTTGTGKSEQFF
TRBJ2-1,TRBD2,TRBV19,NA,TGTGCCAGTAGTATAGGAGGGCTAGCGGGAGGCGATGAGCAGTTCTTC,CASSIGGLAGGDEQFF
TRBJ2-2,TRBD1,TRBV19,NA,TGTGCCAGTACGGGACAGGGGACCGGGGAGCTGTTTTTT,CASTGQGTGELFF
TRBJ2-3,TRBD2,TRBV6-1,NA,TGTGCCAGCAGCGCTCTAGCGGGACCTGAAAATACGCAGTATTTT,CASSALAGPENTQYF
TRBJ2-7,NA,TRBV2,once,TGTGCCAGCAGTAGGGACGGCTCCAAATACGAGCAGTACTTC,CASSRDGSKYEQYF
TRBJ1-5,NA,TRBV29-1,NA,TGCAGCGTTCAGGATTATAGCAATCAGCCCCAGCATTTT,CSVQDYSNQPQHF
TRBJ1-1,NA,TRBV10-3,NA,TGTGCCACCCGGGGGGAGGGGCTCCCAAGGACTGAAGCTTTCTTT,CATRGEGLPRTEAFF
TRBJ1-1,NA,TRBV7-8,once,TGTGCCAGCAGCTTAGAGGGCAGGGTTAGGGGCACTGAAGCTTTCTTT,CASSLEGRVRGTEAFF
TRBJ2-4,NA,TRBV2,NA,TGTGCCAGCAACTTGAAGGGCCGAGCCAAAAACATTCAGTACTTC,CASNLKGRAKNIQYF
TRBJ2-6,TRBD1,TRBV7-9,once,TGTGCCAGCAGCTACCCCGGGACAGGCAGAACCTCTGGGGCCAACGTCCTGACTTTC,CASSYPGTGRTSGANVLTF
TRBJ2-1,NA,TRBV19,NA,TGTGCCAGTAGGGGCCCGGGGGGCGGAAACAATGAGCAGTTCTTC,CASRGPGGGNNEQFF